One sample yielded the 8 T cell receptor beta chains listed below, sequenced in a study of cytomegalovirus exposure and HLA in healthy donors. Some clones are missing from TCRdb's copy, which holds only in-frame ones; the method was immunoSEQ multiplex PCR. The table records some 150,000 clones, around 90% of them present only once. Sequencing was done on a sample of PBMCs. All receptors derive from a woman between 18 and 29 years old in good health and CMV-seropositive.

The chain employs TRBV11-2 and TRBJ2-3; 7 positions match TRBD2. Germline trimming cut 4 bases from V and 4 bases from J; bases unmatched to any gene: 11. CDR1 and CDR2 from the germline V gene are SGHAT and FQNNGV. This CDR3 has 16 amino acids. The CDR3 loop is CASSSLGGRAADTQYF. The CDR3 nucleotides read TGTGCCAGCAGCTCTCTTGGAGGGAGGGCGGCAGATACGCAGTATTTT.

CDR3 bases: TGTGCCAGCAGTTTACTCACCGCGGGGACAGATACGCAGTATTTT. Amino acid sequence: CASSLLTAGTDTQYF. The chain is built from TRBV28 and TRBJ2-3, with a weak D call TRBD2 (6 bases). The CDR3 is 15 amino acids. Germline lookup yields CDR1 MDHEN and CDR2 SYDVKM. V gave up 2 bases and J gave up 3 bases, with 12 bases separating them.

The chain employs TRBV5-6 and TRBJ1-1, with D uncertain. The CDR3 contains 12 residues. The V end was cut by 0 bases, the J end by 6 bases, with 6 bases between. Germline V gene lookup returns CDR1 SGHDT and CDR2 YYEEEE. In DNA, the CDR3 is TGTGCCAGCAGCTTGGACCCGGCTGAAGCTTTCTTT. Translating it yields CASSLDPAEAFF.

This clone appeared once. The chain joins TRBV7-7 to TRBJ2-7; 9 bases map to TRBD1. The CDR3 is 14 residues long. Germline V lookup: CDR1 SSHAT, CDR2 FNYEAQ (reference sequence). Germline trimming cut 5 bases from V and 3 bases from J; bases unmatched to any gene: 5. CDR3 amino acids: CASSQDRGSYEQYF. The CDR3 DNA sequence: TGTGCCAGCAGCCAGGACAGGGGTAGCTACGAGCAGTACTTC.

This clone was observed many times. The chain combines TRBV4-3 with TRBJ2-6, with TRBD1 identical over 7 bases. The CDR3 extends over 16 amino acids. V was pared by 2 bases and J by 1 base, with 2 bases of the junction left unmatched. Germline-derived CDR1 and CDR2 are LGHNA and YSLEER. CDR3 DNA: TGCGCCAGCAGCCAAAAGACAGGGTCTGGGGCCAACGTCCTGACTTTC. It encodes CASSQKTGSGANVLTF.

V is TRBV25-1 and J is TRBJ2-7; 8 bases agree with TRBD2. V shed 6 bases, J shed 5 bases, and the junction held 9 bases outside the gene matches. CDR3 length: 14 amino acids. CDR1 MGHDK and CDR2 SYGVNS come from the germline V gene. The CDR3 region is CASRRSGSLDEQYF. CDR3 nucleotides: TGTGCCAGCAGGAGGAGCGGGAGTCTCGACGAGCAGTACTTC.

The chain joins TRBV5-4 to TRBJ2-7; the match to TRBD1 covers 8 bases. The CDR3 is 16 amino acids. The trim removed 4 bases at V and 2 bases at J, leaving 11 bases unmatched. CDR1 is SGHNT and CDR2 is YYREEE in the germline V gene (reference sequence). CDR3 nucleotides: TGTGCCAGCAGCCCTACTGGAGGACAGGGTACCTACGAGCAGTACTTC. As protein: CASSPTGGQGTYEQYF. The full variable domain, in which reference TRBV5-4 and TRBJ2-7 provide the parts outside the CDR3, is ETGVTQSPTHLIKTRGQQVTLRCSSQSGHNTVSWYQQALGQGPQFIFQYYREEENGRGNFPPRFSGLQFPNYSSELNVNALELDDSALYLCASSPTGGQGTYEQYFGPGTRLTVT.

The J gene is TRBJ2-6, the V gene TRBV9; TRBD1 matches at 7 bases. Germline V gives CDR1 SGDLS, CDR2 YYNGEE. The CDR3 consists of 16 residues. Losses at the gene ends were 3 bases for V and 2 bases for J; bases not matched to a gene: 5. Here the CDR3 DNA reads TGTGCCAGCAGCGCGAAGGGGGCCGCTGGGGCCAACGTCCTGACTTTC. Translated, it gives CASSAKGAAGANVLTF. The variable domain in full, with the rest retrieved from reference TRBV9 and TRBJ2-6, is DSGVTQTPKHLITATGQRVTLRCSPRSGDLSVYWYQQSLDQGLQFLIQYYNGEERAKGNILERFSAQQFPDLHSELNLSSLELGDSALYFCASSAKGAAGANVLTFGAGSRLTVL.